This T cell receptor (beta chain) originates from a study of breast tumors, draining lymph nodes, adjacent tissues. In TCRdb, the multiplex PCR reads were re-called with MiXCR into one record per CDR3 protein. The data show tens of thousands of distinct CDR3 sequences, roughly 19% seen once. Whole-study findings and limits: Tumor repertoires ranked between lymph nodes and nontumor tissue in diversity, with V and J gene preferences. Most tumor T cells seemingly derive from lymph node, then expand in tumor. Tumor T cell lymph node origin was a supported hypothesis, not proven.

This CDR3 region has 18 residues. V dropped 6 bases and J dropped 0; count of bases not matched to a gene: 10. Samples came from axillary lymph nodes draining the breast cancer. Worth noting for this clonotype: What it binds is not known.

This receptor was taken from a female donor with breast cancer. Some clones in this sample may be carry-over from other donors' samples. This chain uses TRBV12-3 or TRBV12-4 with TRBJ2-7, with 14 bases that match TRBD2. Sequences were obtained from axillary lymph node tissue. CDR3 residues: CASSHDPGTSGSSYEQYF. The CDR3 DNA reads TGTGCCAGCAGCCATGACCCCGGGACTAGCGGGAGCTCCTACGAGCAGTACTTC.